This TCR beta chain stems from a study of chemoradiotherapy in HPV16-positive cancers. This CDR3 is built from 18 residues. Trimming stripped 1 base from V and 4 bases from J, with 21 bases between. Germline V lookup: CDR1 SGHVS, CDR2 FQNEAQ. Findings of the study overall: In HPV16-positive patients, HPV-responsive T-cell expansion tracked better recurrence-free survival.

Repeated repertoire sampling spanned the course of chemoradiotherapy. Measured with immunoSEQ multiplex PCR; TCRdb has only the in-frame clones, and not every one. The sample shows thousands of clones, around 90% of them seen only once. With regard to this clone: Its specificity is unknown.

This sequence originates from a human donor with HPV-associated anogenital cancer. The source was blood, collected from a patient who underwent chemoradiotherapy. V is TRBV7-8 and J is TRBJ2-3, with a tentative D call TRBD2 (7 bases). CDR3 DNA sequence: TGTGCCAGCAGCTTAGGGGTCGCGGGGGATGAGGGGGCAGATACGCAGTATTTT. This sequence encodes CASSLGVAGDEGADTQYF. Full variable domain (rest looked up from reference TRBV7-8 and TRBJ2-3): GAGVSQSPRYKVAKRGQDVALRCDPISGHVSLFWYQQALGQGPEFLTYFQNEAQLDKSGLPSDRFFAERPEGSVSTLKIQRTQQEDSAVYLCASSLGVAGDEGADTQYFGPGTRLTVL.